This passage covers 11 T cell receptor beta chains from one sample sequenced in a study of blood T cell repertoires in COVID-19 (dated by TCRdb to the early 2020s). Library creation used the immunoSEQ multiplex PCR assay. TCRdb obtained this table from immuneACCESS and retained in-frame rearrangements with V and J assigned. These tables miss some clones; where compared with another copy, unresolved V genes account for less than half of the shortfall, and the remainder is unexplained. The sample profile shows about 290,000 clones; around 85% of them were found once. The ten largest clones capture around 3.9% of the sample. Sample: peripheral blood. The receptors stem from a woman in her 50s with active or convalescent COVID-19.

This clone showed up just once. The chain carries TRBV27 and TRBJ2-7, with D unresolved. From germline, CDR1 is MNHEY and CDR2 SMNVEV (reference sequence). V was cut by 0 bases and J by 4 bases, with 13 bases left in between. The CDR3 is made up of 15 amino acids. Written as DNA, the CDR3 is TGTGCCAGCAGTTTATCAGCCACTTTTTTATACGAGCAGTACTTC. Protein product: CASSLSATFLYEQYF.

This chain joins TRBV4-1 and TRBJ1-2, with D perhaps matching TRBD1 (6 bases). Trimming pared 4 bases from V and 3 bases from J, leaving 12 bases between. The CDR3 sequence is 14 residues long. Germline V gene sequence: CDR1 MGHRA, CDR2 YSYEKL. Here the CDR3 reads CASSLGGGHYGYTF. The CDR3 DNA is TGCGCCAGCAGCCTAGGTGGGGGCCACTATGGCTACACCTTC.

The rearrangement uses TRBV5-1 and TRBJ2-1; perhaps TRBD1 as D (6 bases). The CDR3 is 14 amino acids. Germline V gene sequence: CDR1 SGHRS, CDR2 YFSETQ. V lost 0 bases and J lost 2, with 6 bases in between. This chain's CDR3 is CASSLGTAYNEQFF. CDR3 coding DNA: TGCGCCAGCAGCTTGGGGACAGCCTACAATGAGCAGTTCTTC.

The chain couples TRBV5-4 to TRBJ1-2, with D unclear. The CDR3 is 13 amino acids. The V gene's germline CDR1 is SGHNT and CDR2 YYREEE (reference sequence). V lost 0 bases, J lost 6 bases, and 9 bases lay in between. This CDR3 is CASSLGRQNGYTF. The CDR3 coding sequence is TGTGCCAGCAGCTTGGGAAGACAAAATGGCTACACCTTC.

This chain links TRBV25-1 with TRBJ1-2; 7 bases line up with TRBD1. This CDR3 has 14 amino acids. CDR1 and CDR2 (germline): MGHDK, SYGVNS. V was pared by 3 bases and J by 7 bases, with 8 bases of the junction left unmatched. In DNA form, the CDR3 reads TGTGCCAGCAGTGAGAGTGAGGGGGCACTTGGCTACACCTTC. Translation: CASSESEGALGYTF.

V and J are TRBV7-8 and TRBJ2-7; TRBD2 agrees at 10 bases. Germline trimming cut 0 bases from V and 2 bases from J; bases unmatched to any gene: 4. The CDR3 contains 16 residues. Germline CDR1 is SGHVS and CDR2 is FQNEAQ. The CDR3 coding sequence is TGTGCCAGCAGCTTAGCACTAGCGGGACGAGCCTACGAGCAGTACTTC. It encodes CASSLALAGRAYEQYF.

Written as DNA, the CDR3 is TGTGCCAGCAGTTTAGGGGCTGGCACTGAAGCTTTCTTT. It encodes CASSLGAGTEAFF. The chain employs TRBV12-3 or TRBV12-4 and TRBJ1-1, with D hard to call. This CDR3 has 13 amino acids. The V gene lost 1 base and the J gene lost 4 bases, with 7 bases spanning the gap.

The table lists this clone with a few counts. The genes are TRBV5-1 and TRBJ1-1, with 7 bases matching TRBD1. J gave up 1 base and V 6 bases, and 6 bases lay outside the gene matches. CDR3 length: 14 residues. CDR1 and CDR2 (germline): SGHRS, YFSETQ. The CDR3 DNA reads TGCGCCAGCAAGGGGGCAATTGGGAACACTGAAGCTTTCTTT. Its protein product is CASKGAIGNTEAFF.

The rearrangement links TRBV7-3 to TRBJ1-1; no definite D call. The germline gives CDR1 SGHTA, CDR2 FQGTGA. CDR3 length: 14 residues. V was shortened by 5 bases and J by 8 bases, with 18 bases between the two germline ends. This chain's CDR3 is CASSPGGSLAEAFF. CDR3 bases: TGTGCCAGCAGCCCCGGAGGAAGTCTAGCCGAAGCTTTCTTT. The entire variable domain, with the rest obtained from reference TRBV7-3 and TRBJ1-1, is as follows: GAGVSQTPSNKVTEKGKYVELRCDPISGHTALYWYRQSLGQGPEFLIYFQGTGAADDSGLPNDRFFAVRPEGSVSTLKIQRTERGDSAVYLCASSPGGSLAEAFFGQGTRLTVV.

As DNA, the CDR3 is TGTGCCAGCAGCCAAAGATACAGGGGAAGCGGGAGGAACAAAGAGACCCAGTACTTC. Residues: CASSQRYRGSGRNKETQYF. The J gene is TRBJ2-5, the V gene TRBV3-1 (or the pseudogene TRBV3-2), with TRBD2 matching over 9 bases. Germline V gene lookup returns CDR1 LGHDT and CDR2 YNNKEL (reference sequence). V was pared by 2 bases and J by 3 bases, with 16 bases of the junction left unmatched. The CDR3 spans 19 residues.

V and J are TRBV2 and TRBJ2-1; 9 positions match TRBD2. Germline V gives CDR1 SNHLY, CDR2 FYNNEI. The CDR3 runs 15 residues. J lost 1 base, V lost 7 bases, and 5 bases had no gene match. CDR3 in amino acids: CASKQREVSYNEQFF. As DNA, the CDR3 is TGTGCCAGCAAACAGCGGGAGGTTTCCTACAATGAGCAGTTCTTC.